The clone carrying this T cell receptor beta chain was recorded a few times. Its antigen is not identified. Mismatch with germline at one junction end may stem from a read error. This CDR3 is built from 12 residues. Germline V gives CDR1 SGHVS, CDR2 FQNEAQ. The sample belongs to a study of T cell repertoires in cytomegalovirus infection. Study-level background: Recently identified HLA-C-restricted CMV epitopes were among the peptides used. A matching HLA type, together with CMV infection, was signaled by public TCR beta signatures.

TCRdb re-called the reads through MiXCR, storing one row per CDR3 protein. The sample includes 450,000 to 650,000 distinct CDR3 sequences, approximately 40% of them seen just once. Specimen: cultured PBMCs, collected from culture after CMV antigen stimulation. This receptor was identified in a human donor in good health (CMV status not recorded). Some clones in this sample may be carry-over from other donors' samples. The chain recombines TRBV7-8 with TRBJ2-7; TRBD2 matches at 7 bases. CDR3 DNA: TGTGCCAGCAGCATAGCGGGCGGGGAGCAGTACTTC. This encodes CASSIAGGEQYF.